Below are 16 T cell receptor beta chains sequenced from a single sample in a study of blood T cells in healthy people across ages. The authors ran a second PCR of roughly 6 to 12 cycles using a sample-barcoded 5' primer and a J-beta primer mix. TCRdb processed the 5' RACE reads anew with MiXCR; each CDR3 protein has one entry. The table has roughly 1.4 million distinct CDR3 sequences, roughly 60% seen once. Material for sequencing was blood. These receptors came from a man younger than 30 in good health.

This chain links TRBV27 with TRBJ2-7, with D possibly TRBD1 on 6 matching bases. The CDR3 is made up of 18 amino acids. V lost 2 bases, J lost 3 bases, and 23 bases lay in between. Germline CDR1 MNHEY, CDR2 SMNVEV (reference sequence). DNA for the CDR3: TGTGCCAGCAGTTTACAGCTACCGATCAGGGGAAGGGGCTACGAGCAGTACTTC. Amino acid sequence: CASSLQLPIRGRGYEQYF.

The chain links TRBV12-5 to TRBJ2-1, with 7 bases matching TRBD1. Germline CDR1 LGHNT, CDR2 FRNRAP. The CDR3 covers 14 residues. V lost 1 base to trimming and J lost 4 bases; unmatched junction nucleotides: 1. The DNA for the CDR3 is TGTGCTAGTGGTTTGGGGACAGGATACAATGAGCAGTTCTTC. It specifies CASGLGTGYNEQFF.

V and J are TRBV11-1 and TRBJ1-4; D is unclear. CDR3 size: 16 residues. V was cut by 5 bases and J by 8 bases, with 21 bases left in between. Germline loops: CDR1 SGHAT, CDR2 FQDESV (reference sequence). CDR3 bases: TGTGCCAGCAGCCAACCCCGGGATCTCATGGGGGAAAAACTGTTTTTT. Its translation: CASSQPRDLMGEKLFF.

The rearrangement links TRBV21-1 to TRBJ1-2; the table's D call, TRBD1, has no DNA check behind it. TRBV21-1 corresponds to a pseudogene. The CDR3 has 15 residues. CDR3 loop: CASSKERRGLSGYTF. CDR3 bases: TGTGCCAGCAGCAAAGAACGCAGGGGGCTAAGTGGCTACACCTTC.

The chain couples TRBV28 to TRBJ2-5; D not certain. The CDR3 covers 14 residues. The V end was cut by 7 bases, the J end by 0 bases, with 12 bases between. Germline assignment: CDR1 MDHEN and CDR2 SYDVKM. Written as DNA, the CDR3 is TGTGCCAGCACCTTACGTCCAGACCAAGAGACCCAGTACTTC. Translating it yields CASTLRPDQETQYF. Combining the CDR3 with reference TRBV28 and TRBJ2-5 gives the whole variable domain DVKVTQSSRYLVKRTGEKVFLECVQDMDHENMFWYRQDPGLGLRLIYFSYDVKMKEKGDIPEGYSVSREKKERFSLILESASTNQTSMYLCASTLRPDQETQYFGPGTRLLVL.

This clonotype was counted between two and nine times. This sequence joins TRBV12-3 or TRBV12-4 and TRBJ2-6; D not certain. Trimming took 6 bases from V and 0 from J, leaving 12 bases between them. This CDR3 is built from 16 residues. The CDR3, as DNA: TGTGCCAGCAGCCCGACCGCGAACTCTGGGGCCAACGTCCTGACTTTC. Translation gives CASSPTANSGANVLTF.

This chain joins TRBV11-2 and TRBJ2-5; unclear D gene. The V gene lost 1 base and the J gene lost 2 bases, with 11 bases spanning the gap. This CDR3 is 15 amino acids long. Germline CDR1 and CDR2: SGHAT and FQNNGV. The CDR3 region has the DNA TGTGCCAGCAGCTTAGTCGTCCGTTGGCAAGAGACCCAGTACTTC. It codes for CASSLVVRWQETQYF.

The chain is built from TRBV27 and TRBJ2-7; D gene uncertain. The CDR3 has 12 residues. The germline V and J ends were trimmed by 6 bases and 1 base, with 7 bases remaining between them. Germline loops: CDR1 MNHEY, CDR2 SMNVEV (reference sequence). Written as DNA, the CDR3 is TGTGCCAGCAGGGGGTTTTCCTACGAGCAGTACTTC. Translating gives CASRGFSYEQYF.

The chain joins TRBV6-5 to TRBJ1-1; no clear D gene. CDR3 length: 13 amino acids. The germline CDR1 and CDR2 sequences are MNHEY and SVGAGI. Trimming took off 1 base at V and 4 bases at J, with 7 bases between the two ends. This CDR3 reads CASSYYIGTEAFF. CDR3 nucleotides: TGTGCCAGCAGTTACTATATTGGCACTGAAGCTTTCTTT.

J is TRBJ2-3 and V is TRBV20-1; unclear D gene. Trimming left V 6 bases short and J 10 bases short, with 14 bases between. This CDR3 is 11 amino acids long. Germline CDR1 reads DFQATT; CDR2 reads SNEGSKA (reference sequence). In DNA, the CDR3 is TGCAGTGCCAAACAAGGACGACCGCAGTATTTT. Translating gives CSAKQGRPQYF.

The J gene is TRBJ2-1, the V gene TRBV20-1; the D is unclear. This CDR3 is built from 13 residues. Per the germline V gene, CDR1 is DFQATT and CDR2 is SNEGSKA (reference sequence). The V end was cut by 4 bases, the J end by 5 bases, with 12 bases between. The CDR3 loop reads CSAKIQPDNEQFF. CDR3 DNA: TGCAGTGCTAAGATCCAACCCGACAATGAGCAGTTCTTC.

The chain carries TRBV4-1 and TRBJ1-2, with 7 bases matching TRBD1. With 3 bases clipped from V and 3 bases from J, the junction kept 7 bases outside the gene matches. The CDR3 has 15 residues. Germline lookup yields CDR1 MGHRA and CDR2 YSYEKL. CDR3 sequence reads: CASSQVVTGDYGYTF. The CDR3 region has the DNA TGCGCCAGCAGCCAGGTGGTCACAGGGGACTATGGCTACACCTTC.

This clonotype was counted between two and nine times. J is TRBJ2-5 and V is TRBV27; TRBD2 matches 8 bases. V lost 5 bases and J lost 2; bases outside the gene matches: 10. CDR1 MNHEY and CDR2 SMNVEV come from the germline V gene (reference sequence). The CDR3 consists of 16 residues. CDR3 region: CASSPLAAPLQETQYF. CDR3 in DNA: TGTGCCAGCAGTCCACTAGCGGCCCCCTTACAAGAGACCCAGTACTTC.

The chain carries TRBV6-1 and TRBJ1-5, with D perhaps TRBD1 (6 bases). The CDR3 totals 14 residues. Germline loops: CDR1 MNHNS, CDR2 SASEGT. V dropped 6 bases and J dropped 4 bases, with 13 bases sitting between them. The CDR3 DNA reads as TGTGCCAGCAGGGACTTAACAGGGAATCAGCCCCAGCATTTT. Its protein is CASRDLTGNQPQHF.

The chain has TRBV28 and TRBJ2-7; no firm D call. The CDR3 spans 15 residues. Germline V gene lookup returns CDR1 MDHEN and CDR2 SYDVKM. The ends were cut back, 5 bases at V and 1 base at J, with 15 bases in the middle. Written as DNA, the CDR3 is TGTGCCAGCAGTCCCTACTTTCTTGGGTCCTACGAGCAGTACTTC. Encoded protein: CASSPYFLGSYEQYF.

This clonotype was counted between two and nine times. The CDR3 nucleotides read TGCGCCAGCAGCCATCCGTCCACAGGGCCGGTCACTGAAGCTTTCTTT. It codes for CASSHPSTGPVTEAFF. The rearrangement links TRBV4-1 to TRBJ1-1; a possible D gene is TRBD1 (6 bases). In germline, CDR1 is MGHRA, CDR2 YSYEKL. This CDR3 has 16 amino acids. V lost 3 bases, J lost 4 bases, and 18 bases lay in between.